This T cell receptor beta chain was captured by sequencing in a study of technical replicates of blood from a few donors. The CDR3 length is 16 residues. CDR1 and CDR2 (germline): SEHNR, FQNEAQ (reference sequence). The J segment lost 0 bases and the V segment lost 4 bases, leaving 5 bases of the junction unmatched. This clone is a singleton in its sample. Produced via immunoSEQ multiplex PCR; TCRdb's table is partial and in-frame only. The table has roughly 68,000 clones, just over 90% seen once. This TCR was sampled from a human donor in good health. Some clones in this sample may be carry-over from other donors' samples. V usage is TRBV7-9 and J usage is TRBJ2-3; 9 positions match TRBD2. Sequences were obtained from PBMCs. The CDR3: CASSSIAGVSTDTQYF. The DNA for the CDR3 is TGTGCCAGCAGCTCCATAGCGGGAGTCAGCACAGATACGCAGTATTTT.